Following are 32 T cell receptor beta chains from one sample sequenced in a study of T-cell memory formation after mild COVID-19. TCRdb fed the 5' RACE reads into MiXCR, producing one record per CDR3 protein. The sample carries 580,000 or so distinct CDR3 sequences, 15% to 20% recorded once. The sequenced sample was PBMCs or a T cell subset sorted from them (not recorded which). The origin of the receptors is an adult woman who had mild COVID-19 (a few samples of this study predate the infection). Cell type and time point are not known.

This chain links TRBV4-3 with TRBJ2-4, with no clear D. CDR3 length: 14 amino acids. Germline V gene lookup returns CDR1 LGHNA and CDR2 YSLEER. Trimming left V 4 bases short and J 0 bases short, with 7 bases between. The CDR3 spells CASSRETAKNIQYF. In nucleotides, the CDR3 is TGCGCCAGCAGCCGGGAAACAGCCAAAAACATTCAGTACTTC.

This clonotype was observed many times. This chain links TRBV7-2 with TRBJ2-7; TRBD2 matches 8 bases. Germline V gene lookup returns CDR1 SGHTA and CDR2 FQGNSA. The CDR3 has 14 residues. V lost 5 bases and J lost 6; bases outside the gene matches: 9. The CDR3 nucleotides are TGTGCCAGCAGCCCCAGCGGGAGCAACCCCGAGCAGTACTTC. Its protein is CASSPSGSNPEQYF.

The chain couples TRBV5-1 to TRBJ2-5; the D is unclear. V was cut by 6 bases and J by 7 bases, with 19 bases left in between. The CDR3 length is 14 residues. Germline V lookup: CDR1 SGHRS, CDR2 YFSETQ. The CDR3 coding sequence is TGCGCCAGCAACCCTGGAAGGCCTCGAGGGACCCAGTACTTC. This codes for CASNPGRPRGTQYF.

This clonotype was seen a few times. The rearrangement uses TRBV6-2 or TRBV6-3 and TRBJ1-1; D gene ambiguous. The germline gives CDR1 MNHEY, CDR2 SVGEGT. Between the trimmed V and J ends, which lost 0 bases and 5 bases, there was a span of 13 bases. This CDR3 has 15 residues. For the CDR3, the DNA is TGTGCCAGCAGTTACTCTAGAGGATCGAGGACTGAAGCTTTCTTT. Protein product: CASSYSRGSRTEAFF.

This clonotype has only a few counts. V gene TRBV18 combines with J gene TRBJ1-5, with a possible D match to TRBD1 (5 bases). The CDR3 has 13 amino acids. Trimming took off 3 bases at V and 7 bases at J, with 10 bases between the two ends. Germline loops: CDR1 KGHSH, CDR2 LQKENI. The CDR3 region has the DNA TGTGCCAGCTCACCCGGGACGAAACAGCCCCAGCATTTT. This encodes CASSPGTKQPQHF.

The V gene is TRBV20-1, the J gene TRBJ1-1; D not resolved. CDR1 is DFQATT and CDR2 is SNEGSKA in the germline V gene (reference sequence). Trimming took off 1 base at V and 3 bases at J, with 3 bases between the two ends. The CDR3 has 11 amino acids. As DNA, the CDR3 is TGCAGTGCTAGAGTGGACACTGAAGCTTTCTTT. It translates to CSARVDTEAFF.

V is TRBV7-3 and J is TRBJ2-3; D tentatively fits TRBD1 or TRBD2 (5 bases each). V lost 2 bases to trimming and J lost 2 bases, with 11 bases between them. Germline V gene lookup returns CDR1 SGHTA and CDR2 FQGTGA. The CDR3 is 15 residues long. The CDR3 DNA is TGTGCCAGCAGCTTAGGGGCGACTAACACAGATACGCAGTATTTT. Its translation: CASSLGATNTDTQYF.

This clonotype occurred a few times. The chain recombines TRBV4-2 with TRBJ2-3; D assignment may be TRBD1 or TRBD2 (5 bases each). The CDR3 has 17 residues. Germline CDR1 LGHNA, CDR2 YNFKEQ. V was pared by 4 bases and J by 4 bases, with 21 bases between. In nucleotides, the CDR3 is TGTGCCAGCAGCCCCCCACCCGGGACCTCCCTCGCAGATACGCAGTATTTT. Its translation: CASSPPPGTSLADTQYF.

This clonotype was observed a handful of times. This chain joins TRBV6-6 and TRBJ1-2, with a weak D call TRBD1 (5 bases). The CDR3 consists of 14 residues. CDR1 and CDR2 from the germline V gene are MNHNY and SVGAGI (reference sequence). Trimming cost V 2 bases and J 8 bases, with 15 bases left between them. In DNA, the CDR3 is TGTGCCAGCAGTTACGACCGGACATACTGGGGCTACACCTTC. Translating gives CASSYDRTYWGYTF.

This clonotype was seen more than once but under ten times. The gene calls are TRBV2 and TRBJ2-2; D may match TRBD1 or TRBD2 (5 bases each). V was cut by 9 bases and J by 5 bases, with 19 bases left in between. Per the germline V gene, CDR1 is SNHLY and CDR2 is FYNNEI. This CDR3 is built from 15 residues. In DNA form, the CDR3 reads TGTGCCAGACAAACCGGGATAGGGGATACCGGGGAGCTGTTTTTT. Translated, it gives CARQTGIGDTGELFF.

This clonotype was found a few times. The chain is built from TRBV12-3 or TRBV12-4 and TRBJ1-2; 8 bases line up with TRBD1. V dropped 3 bases and J dropped 4; count of bases not matched to a gene: 16. This CDR3 comprises 18 residues. The CDR3 coding sequence is TGTGCCAGCAGTTTCTCAGGCGACAGCAGGGGGCACGGCTATGGCTACACCTTC. Amino acids: CASSFSGDSRGHGYGYTF.

This chain links TRBV29-1 with TRBJ1-1; 8 nucleotides agree with TRBD1. The CDR3 has 13 residues. Germline V lookup: CDR1 SQVTM, CDR2 ANQGSEA. Losses at the gene ends were 7 bases for V and 4 bases for J; bases not matched to a gene: 8. The CDR3 reads CSACITGGTEAFF. The DNA for the CDR3 is TGCAGCGCCTGTATAACAGGGGGCACTGAAGCTTTCTTT.

The chain links TRBV20-1 to TRBJ1-1; D gene unclear. The V end lost 2 bases, the J end lost 2 bases, and 21 bases lay between the germline ends. This CDR3 has 17 amino acids. Germline assignment: CDR1 DFQATT and CDR2 SNEGSKA (reference sequence). The DNA of the CDR3 is TGCAGTGCTAGAAAAATCCCAGCCCAGGAGGGAAACACTGAAGCTTTCTTT. Translating it yields CSARKIPAQEGNTEAFF.

This clonotype has more than one count but fewer than ten. The chain employs TRBV3-1 and TRBJ2-5; no clear D. Trimming shortened V by 1 base and J by 4 bases, and 16 bases separated the two germline ends. Germline assignment: CDR1 LGHDT and CDR2 YNNKEL (reference sequence). The CDR3 spans 16 residues. CDR3: CASSQGSLSLAETQYF. Written as DNA, the CDR3 is TGTGCCAGCAGCCAAGGTTCCCTCTCCCTGGCAGAGACCCAGTACTTC.

The chain combines TRBV6-2 or TRBV6-3 with TRBJ2-7; 9 nucleotides agree with TRBD1. CDR1 is MNHEY and CDR2 is SVGEGT in the germline V gene. Trimming at V came to 6 bases and at J to 5 bases, leaving 8 bases not matched to a gene. This CDR3 contains 14 residues. The CDR3 bases are TGTGCCAGCAGACAGGACAGGGGTGAAAACGAGCAGTACTTC. Protein: CASRQDRGENEQYF.

The chain has TRBV7-6 and TRBJ2-7; 12 bases are shared with TRBD2. The CDR3 is 15 amino acids. CDR1 and CDR2 (germline): SGHVS, FNYEAQ. V was clipped by 5 bases and J by 3 bases; unmatched bases: 5. This CDR3 reads CASSHRLAGVYEQYF. For the CDR3, the DNA is TGTGCCAGCAGCCACCGACTAGCGGGAGTCTACGAGCAGTACTTC. Full variable domain (missing parts from reference TRBV7-6 and TRBJ2-7): GAGVSQSPRYKVTKRGQDVALRCDPISGHVSLYWYRQALGQGPEFLTYFNYEAQQDKSGLPNDRFSAERPEGSISTLTIQRTEQRDSAMYRCASSHRLAGVYEQYFGPGTRLTVT.

This clonotype was seen a few times. V and J are TRBV19 and TRBJ2-7; 8 bases align to TRBD1. The CDR3 sequence is 14 residues long. The V and J ends lost 10 bases and 2 bases, in that order; junction bases with no gene match: 10. CDR1 is LNHDA and CDR2 is SQIVND in the germline V gene (reference sequence). The CDR3 here is CATSIGTGPYEQYF. The CDR3, as DNA: TGTGCCACCTCTATAGGGACAGGCCCCTACGAGCAGTACTTC.

Turning to this clonotype: At one end, the junction sequence differs from germline, possibly due to a read error. The genes are TRBV12-3 or TRBV12-4 and TRBJ1-6, with D maybe TRBD1 (5 bases). The CDR3 consists of 15 residues. The CDR3 sequence: CASSPRRDFNSPIHF. In DNA, the CDR3 is TGTGCCAGCAGCCCCAGGAGGGACTTTAATTCACCCATCCACTTT.

Regarding this clonotype: The junction differs from germline at one of its ends, possibly a read error. The chain has TRBV7-9 and TRBJ2-3, with TRBD2 matching 8 bases. Per the germline V gene, CDR1 is SEHNR and CDR2 is FQNEAQ (reference sequence). CDR3 size: 13 residues. CDR3 sequence reads: CASSVAGPDTQYF. The DNA of the CDR3 is TGTGCCAGCAGCGTAGCGGGGCCAGATACGCAGTATTTT.

This clonotype was counted only a few times. V gene TRBV23-1 combines with J gene TRBJ2-7; D not certain. TRBV23-1 belongs to the ORF category, with a function that is uncertain. There are 16 residues in the CDR3. V shed 0 bases and J shed 2 bases, with 14 bases lying between them. The CDR3 sequence is CASSQSIGRPTYEQYF. The DNA of the CDR3 is TGCGCCAGCAGTCAATCCATCGGAAGACCCACCTACGAGCAGTACTTC.

The gene calls are TRBV29-1 and TRBJ1-1; D is undetermined. The CDR3 extends over 14 amino acids. Germline V lookup: CDR1 SQVTM, CDR2 ANQGSEA. Trimming removed 2 bases from V and 0 bases from J, with 10 bases in between. CDR3 loop: CSVELPLMNTEAFF. CDR3 in DNA: TGCAGCGTTGAACTCCCGTTGATGAACACTGAAGCTTTCTTT.

This clonotype showed up just a few times. This chain joins TRBV6-2 or TRBV6-3 and TRBJ1-2; D is undetermined. This CDR3 spans 15 amino acids. Per germline, CDR1 MNHEY and CDR2 SVGEGT. The ends were cut back, 0 bases at V and 4 bases at J, with 12 bases in the middle. The CDR3 spells CASSYSSGEIYGYTF. For the CDR3, the DNA is TGTGCCAGCAGTTACTCATCCGGGGAGATCTATGGCTACACCTTC.

The chain recombines TRBV27 with TRBJ2-5, with a tentative D call TRBD1 (5 bases). The CDR3 contains 14 residues. Trimming pared 2 bases from V and 8 bases from J, leaving 15 bases between. From germline, CDR1 is MNHEY and CDR2 SMNVEV (reference sequence). DNA of the CDR3: TGTGCCAGCAGTTTAGGGGCGGCGGCCCGAACCCAGTACTTC. As protein: CASSLGAAARTQYF.

This clonotype was observed a few times. The chain combines TRBV30 with TRBJ2-1; 7 bases align to TRBD2. CDR1 is GTSNPN, CDR2 SVGIG, per germline (reference sequence). The trim removed 0 bases at V and 7 bases at J, leaving 3 bases unmatched. The CDR3 totals 13 residues. The CDR3 DNA follows: TGTGCCTGGAGTGTACGACTAGCAAATGAGCAGTTCTTC. Protein product: CAWSVRLANEQFF.

The chain joins TRBV5-1 to TRBJ2-5; 10 bases match TRBD2. Germline V gene data show CDR1 as SGHRS and CDR2 as YFSETQ. V trimming: 1 base; J trimming: 6 bases; junction bases outside the gene matches: 9. The CDR3 runs 16 residues. CDR3 bases: TGCGCCAGCAGCTTGCTAGCGGGGGCCTCGACAAAGACCCAGTACTTC. The encoded protein is CASSLLAGASTKTQYF.

The chain has TRBV7-2 and TRBJ2-1, with no clear D. The V end lost 6 bases, the J end lost 10 bases, and 10 bases lay between the germline ends. Germline V gene data show CDR1 as SGHTA and CDR2 as FQGNSA. This CDR3 comprises 11 residues. In DNA, the CDR3 is TGTGCCAGCAGACGTCGACGGGAGCAGTTCTTC. It encodes CASRRRREQFF.

The chain combines TRBV12-3 or TRBV12-4 with TRBJ1-1; D remains unclear. CDR3 length: 16 residues. Trimming took off 6 bases at V and 3 bases at J, with 20 bases between the two ends. CDR3 sequence: CASSVLRTWRDTEAFF. CDR3 nucleotides: TGTGCCAGCAGCGTTCTTAGGACGTGGCGTGACACTGAAGCTTTCTTT.

The chain recombines TRBV5-1 with TRBJ1-1; D remains ambiguous. CDR1 SGHRS and CDR2 YFSETQ come from the germline V gene. V shed 4 bases and J shed 7 bases, with 14 bases lying between them. The CDR3 runs 13 residues. The CDR3 DNA is TGCGCCAGCAGCCCCGGAACAGCCCTTGAAGCTTTCTTT. Encoded protein: CASSPGTALEAFF.

This chain connects TRBV20-1 to TRBJ1-4, with unresolved D. V lost 1 base, J lost 4 bases, and 4 bases lay in between. Germline CDR1 is DFQATT and CDR2 is SNEGSKA (reference sequence). This CDR3 contains 12 residues. The CDR3 coding sequence is TGCAGTGCTAGAGCACTTAATGAAAAACTGTTTTTT. This sequence encodes CSARALNEKLFF.

This clonotype was observed at least ten times. The chain couples TRBV5-5 to TRBJ1-1, with a weak D call TRBD1 (5 bases). Germline CDR1 is SGHKS and CDR2 is YYEKEE (reference sequence). The CDR3 is 13 residues long. The V end was cut by 4 bases, the J end by 2 bases, with 9 bases between. This CDR3 is CASSRTLNTEAFF. The CDR3 DNA is TGTGCCAGCAGCAGGACACTTAACACTGAAGCTTTCTTT.

This clonotype was seen a few times. V is TRBV11-2 and J is TRBJ1-4; unclear D gene. The CDR3 has 14 amino acids. CDR1 and CDR2 from the germline V gene are SGHAT and FQNNGV. V lost 5 bases and J 8 bases, leaving 15 bases between the germline ends. Here the CDR3 reads CASSLDPIREKLFF. The CDR3 DNA reads as TGTGCCAGCAGCCTCGACCCAATCCGGGAAAAACTGTTTTTT.

This clonotype was found a few times. The chain recombines TRBV4-1 with TRBJ2-7; D tentatively fits TRBD1 or TRBD2 (5 bases each). CDR1 and CDR2 from the germline V gene are MGHRA and YSYEKL. Trimming left V 6 bases short and J 5 bases short, with 17 bases between. CDR3 length: 14 amino acids. This CDR3 reads CASSEGQGIDEQYF. CDR3 nucleotide sequence: TGCGCCAGCAGTGAGGGGCAGGGAATCGACGAGCAGTACTTC.